These 9 T cell receptor beta chains originate from one sample sequenced in a study of monozygotic twins with cystic fibrosis. TCRdb's table, derived via immunoSEQ multiplex PCR, lists solely in-frame clones and lacks some. The data contain 20,000 to 25,000 clones, 97% of them seen just once; the ten biggest clones take up 0.12% to 0.15%. The sample was blood. The receptor source for this set is a girl aged 10-17 years with cystic fibrosis.

V is TRBV7-2 and J is TRBJ2-1; perhaps TRBD2 as D (5 bases). Germline CDR1 reads SGHTA; CDR2 reads FQGNSA. The CDR3 is made up of 13 amino acids. V lost 2 bases, J lost 9 bases, and 11 bases lay in between. In DNA, the CDR3 is TGTGCCAGCAGCTTACAAAGGGCGGGTGAGCAGTTCTTC. Encoded protein: CASSLQRAGEQFF.

This chain connects TRBV7-2 to TRBJ1-1, with D perhaps TRBD1 (6 bases). This CDR3 is built from 15 residues. Germline loops: CDR1 SGHTA, CDR2 FQGNSA. V lost 5 bases and J lost 1, with 14 bases in between. CDR3 sequence: CASSRQSGQNTEAFF. The CDR3 region has the DNA TGTGCCAGCAGCCGTCAGTCGGGACAGAACACTGAAGCTTTCTTT.

The CDR3 sequence is CASSLAQGRNYNEQFF. CDR3 coding DNA: TGTGCCAGCAGTCTCGCGCAGGGGCGGAATTACAATGAGCAGTTCTTC. The chain couples TRBV27 to TRBJ2-1; possible D gene TRBD1, 6 bases. The CDR3 runs to 16 residues. V was trimmed by 5 bases and J by 4 bases, leaving 18 bases between them. The germline gives CDR1 MNHEY, CDR2 SMNVEV (reference sequence).

The chain is built from TRBV9 and TRBJ2-5; 10 nucleotides match TRBD1. Germline-derived CDR1 and CDR2 are SGDLS and YYNGEE. V trimming: 0 bases; J trimming: 5 bases; junction bases outside the gene matches: 7. The CDR3 sequence is 16 residues long. The CDR3 DNA reads TGTGCCAGCAGCGTAGAGGCGACAGGGGGCTGGGAGACCCAGTACTTC. This sequence encodes CASSVEATGGWETQYF. The full variable domain, its missing parts supplied by reference TRBV9 and TRBJ2-5, is DSGVTQTPKHLITATGQRVTLRCSPRSGDLSVYWYQQSLDQGLQFLIQYYNGEERAKGNILERFSAQQFPDLHSELNLSSLELGDSALYFCASSVEATGGWETQYFGPGTRLLVL.

The J gene is TRBJ2-7, the V gene TRBV5-1, with 10 bases identical to TRBD2. Germline CDR1 SGHRS, CDR2 YFSETQ. V gave up 0 bases and J gave up 6 bases; unmatched junction bases: 6. CDR3 size: 15 residues. CDR3 sequence reads: CASSLEAGGPSEQYV. The CDR3 coding sequence is TGCGCCAGCAGCTTGGAAGCGGGAGGGCCCAGCGAGCAGTACGTC.

J is TRBJ2-7 and V is TRBV6-1, with a weak D call TRBD1 (5 bases). V lost 6 bases to trimming and J lost 3 bases, with 9 bases between them. Germline lookup yields CDR1 MNHNS and CDR2 SASEGT. The CDR3 spans 12 residues. The DNA for the CDR3 is TGTGCCAGCAGCGTTGACAGCTACGAGCAGTACGTC. Its translation is CASSVDSYEQYV.

The chain is built from TRBV10-3 and TRBJ2-7; 9 nucleotides agree with TRBD2. Germline V gene data show CDR1 as ENHRY and CDR2 as SYGVKD. This CDR3 has 17 amino acids. J was trimmed by 3 bases and V by 2 bases; bases with no gene match: 11. CDR3 protein: CAISEPLALAGNYEQYV. In nucleotides, the CDR3 is TGTGCCATCAGTGAGCCATTAGCTCTAGCGGGGAACTACGAGCAGTACGTC.

The chain recombines TRBV25-1 with TRBJ2-1; 8 nucleotides align to TRBD2. This CDR3 is built from 14 residues. Germline values: CDR1 MGHDK, CDR2 SYGVNS. Trimming at V came to 3 bases and at J to 7 bases, leaving 5 bases not matched to a gene. This CDR3 reads CASSDGLAVNEQFF. In DNA, the CDR3 is TGTGCCAGCAGTGACGGACTAGCAGTAAATGAGCAGTTCTTC.

V is TRBV5-4 and J is TRBJ1-1; 9 nucleotides line up with TRBD1. Trimming took 4 bases from V and 3 from J; bases not matched to a gene: 4. The CDR3 totals 14 residues. Germline loops: CDR1 SGHNT, CDR2 YYREEE (reference sequence). CDR3 amino acids: CASSLDRGDTEAFF. For the CDR3, the DNA is TGTGCCAGCAGCCTGGACAGGGGCGACACTGAAGCTTTCTTT.